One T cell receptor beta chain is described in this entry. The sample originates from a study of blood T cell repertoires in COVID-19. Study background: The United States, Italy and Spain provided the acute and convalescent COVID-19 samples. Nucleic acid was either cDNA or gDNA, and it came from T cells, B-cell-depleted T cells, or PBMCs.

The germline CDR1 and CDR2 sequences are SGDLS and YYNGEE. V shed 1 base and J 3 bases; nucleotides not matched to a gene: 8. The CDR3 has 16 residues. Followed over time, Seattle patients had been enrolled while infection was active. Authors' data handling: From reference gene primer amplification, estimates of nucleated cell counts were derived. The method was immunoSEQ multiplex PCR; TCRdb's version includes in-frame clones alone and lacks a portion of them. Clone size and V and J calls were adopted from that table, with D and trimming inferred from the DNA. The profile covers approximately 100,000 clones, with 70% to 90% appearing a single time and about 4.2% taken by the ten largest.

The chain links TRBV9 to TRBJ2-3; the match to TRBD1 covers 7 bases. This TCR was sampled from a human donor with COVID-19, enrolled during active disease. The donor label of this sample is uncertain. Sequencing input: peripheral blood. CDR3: CASSVSGGPATDTQYF. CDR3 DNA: TGTGCCAGCAGCGTATCAGGGGGACCGGCAACAGATACGCAGTATTTT.